These 30 T cell receptor beta chains share one sample of origin, sequenced in a study of cytomegalovirus exposure and HLA in healthy donors. Produced via immunoSEQ multiplex PCR; TCRdb's table is partial and in-frame only. The sample records 110,000 to 150,000 clones, 89% being singletons. The sequencing input was PBMCs. These receptors were taken from a young woman in good health and CMV-seropositive.

V and J are TRBV18 and TRBJ1-1, with 8 bases fitting TRBD1. Per the germline V gene, CDR1 is KGHSH and CDR2 is LQKENI. The CDR3 has 15 residues. Losses at the gene ends were 3 bases for V and 4 bases for J; bases not matched to a gene: 7. CDR3 coding DNA: TGTGCCAGCTCACCCCAGGACAGGGTTGGCACTGAAGCTTTCTTT. Translating it yields CASSPQDRVGTEAFF.

The rearrangement joins TRBV4-1 to TRBJ2-7; 11 bases are a match to TRBD2. CDR3 size: 16 residues. V lost 2 bases and J lost 2; bases outside the gene matches: 5. CDR1 is MGHRA and CDR2 is YSYEKL in the germline V gene. In DNA, the CDR3 is TGCGCCAGCAGCCAACTACTAGCGGGGGCGACCTACGAGCAGTACTTC. It specifies CASSQLLAGATYEQYF.

This clone appeared once. This chain links TRBV4-1 with TRBJ1-4; 8 bases are shared with TRBD1. The CDR3 has 17 amino acids. V lost 3 bases to trimming and J lost 2 bases; unmatched junction nucleotides: 8. Germline V CDR1 and CDR2: MGHRA, YSYEKL. The CDR3 DNA reads TGCGCCAGCAGCCACATACTTCAGGGGGCGACTAATGAAAAACTGTTTTTT. Protein: CASSHILQGATNEKLFF.

This rearrangement joins TRBV2 to TRBJ1-6; D possibly corresponds to TRBD1 (5 bases). Deletions cut 4 bases from V and 6 bases from J, with 16 bases between. CDR3 size: 16 residues. Germline loops: CDR1 SNHLY, CDR2 FYNNEI. The CDR3 nucleotides read TGTGCCAGCAGTGGCCGCGGGGTTCAGGGTAATTCACCCCTCCACTTT. Amino acid sequence: CASSGRGVQGNSPLHF. The full variable domain, with the rest looked up from reference TRBV2 and TRBJ1-6, is EPEVTQTPSHQVTQMGQEVILRCVPISNHLYFYWYRQILGQKVEFLVSFYNNEISEKSEIFDDQFSVERPDGSNFTLKIRSTKLEDSAMYFCASSGRGVQGNSPLHFGNGTRLTVT.

This clone has only one observation. The V call is TRBV10-3, the J call TRBJ1-1, with 7 positions matching TRBD1. The length of the CDR3 is 14 residues. Per germline, CDR1 ENHRY and CDR2 SYGVKD. The V segment lost 6 bases and the J segment 3 bases; nucleotides outside the gene matches: 7. For the CDR3, the DNA is TGTGCCATCAGCGACAGGGAACGGTACACTGAAGCTTTCTTT. It codes for CAISDRERYTEAFF.

V gene TRBV18 combines with J gene TRBJ2-3; D is ambiguous. There are 14 residues in the CDR3. The germline V gene encodes CDR1 KGHSH and CDR2 LQKENI. Trimming removed 1 base at V and 4 bases at J, with 9 bases between. This CDR3 reads CASSPQIAADTQYF. CDR3 nucleotides: TGTGCCAGCTCACCACAGATAGCAGCAGATACGCAGTATTTT.

The chain couples TRBV27 to TRBJ1-2, with 9 bases lining up with TRBD1. J lost 6 bases, V lost 5 bases, and 4 bases had no gene match. The CDR3 is 13 amino acids. The germline CDR1 and CDR2 sequences are MNHEY and SMNVEV (reference sequence). DNA for the CDR3: TGTGCCAGCAGTACAGGGGGCTGGAATGGCTACACCTTC. Translation: CASSTGGWNGYTF.

The chain uses TRBV5-1 and TRBJ1-2; D is uncertain. Trimming cost V 7 bases and J 1 base, with 5 bases left between them. Germline CDR1 and CDR2: SGHRS and YFSETQ. The CDR3 is 11 amino acids. The CDR3 region is CASGGNYGYTF. CDR3 sequence (DNA): TGCGCCAGCGGAGGTAACTATGGCTACACCTTC.

This chain uses TRBV6-1 with TRBJ2-1, with TRBD2 matching over 8 bases. The V gene's germline CDR1 is MNHNS and CDR2 SASEGT. With 8 bases clipped from V and 7 bases from J, the junction kept 13 bases outside the gene matches. The CDR3 is 15 amino acids. The CDR3: CASRLSGGPGNEQFF. The CDR3 DNA is TGTGCCAGCCGCCTTTCGGGGGGGCCGGGGAATGAGCAGTTCTTC.

This clone was recorded once. The rearrangement uses TRBV5-4 and TRBJ2-4; tentative D call: TRBD2 (6 bases). CDR1 SGHNT and CDR2 YYREEE come from the germline V gene (reference sequence). V was shortened by 4 bases and J by 4 bases, with 18 bases between the two germline ends. The CDR3 runs 16 residues. The CDR3 region has the DNA TGTGCCAGCAGCCCGTACGGCGGGGAACTGAAAAACATTCAGTACTTC. Protein sequence: CASSPYGGELKNIQYF.

The rearrangement joins TRBV5-1 to TRBJ1-2; D gene uncertain. V shed 2 bases and J shed 8 bases, with 16 bases lying between them. The germline gives CDR1 SGHRS, CDR2 YFSETQ. The CDR3 loop spans 14 amino acids. Here the CDR3 reads CASSLREGPRGYTF. The CDR3 DNA follows: TGCGCCAGCAGCTTAAGGGAGGGCCCGAGGGGCTACACCTTC.

The gene calls are TRBV4-2 and TRBJ2-7; 7 nucleotides agree with TRBD1. The ends lost 10 bases at V and 3 bases at J; junction bases unmatched: 3. The CDR3 sequence is 11 residues long. The germline V gene encodes CDR1 LGHNA and CDR2 YNFKEQ. The CDR3 loop is CATRDSYEQYF. The CDR3 DNA sequence: TGTGCCACCCGGGACAGCTACGAGCAGTACTTC.

The chain recombines TRBV29-1 with TRBJ2-1, with D perhaps TRBD1 (6 bases). This CDR3 has 14 amino acids. Trimming removed 2 bases at V and 2 bases at J, with 10 bases between. Per germline, CDR1 SQVTM and CDR2 ANQGSEA. The CDR3 reads CSVEPRGPYNEQFF. CDR3 bases: TGCAGCGTTGAACCCAGGGGACCCTACAATGAGCAGTTCTTC.

The chain couples TRBV5-1 to TRBJ2-3; D gene unclear. The CDR3 contains 14 residues. V gave up 0 bases and J gave up 6 bases, with 11 bases separating them. The germline V gene has CDR1 SGHRS and CDR2 YFSETQ. CDR3 in DNA: TGCGCCAGCAGCTTGGGTTTCCTTCGGGATACGCAGTATTTT. It yields the protein CASSLGFLRDTQYF.

For the CDR3, the DNA is TGCGCCAGCAGCCCAACAGGGGGCGGTGAAAAACTGTTTTTT. It is translated as CASSPTGGGEKLFF. V is TRBV5-1 and J is TRBJ1-4; 9 bases are a match to TRBD1. Germline assignment: CDR1 SGHRS and CDR2 YFSETQ. CDR3 length: 14 amino acids. Trimming at V came to 4 bases and at J to 7 bases, leaving 5 bases not matched to a gene.

The chain has TRBV6-5 and TRBJ2-7; possibly TRBD2 for D (5 bases). The CDR3 is 14 residues long. V was trimmed by 8 bases and J by 5 bases, leaving 19 bases between them. Germline CDR1 is MNHEY and CDR2 is SVGAGI. The CDR3 here is CASRWRTRVHEQYF. DNA of the CDR3: TGTGCCAGCCGTTGGCGGACTCGCGTGCACGAGCAGTACTTC.

The V call is TRBV2, the J call TRBJ2-3, with a tentative D call TRBD1 (5 bases). CDR3 length: 14 residues. Trimming took 3 bases from V and 0 from J, leaving 7 bases between them. Germline V CDR1 and CDR2: SNHLY, FYNNEI. As DNA, the CDR3 is TGTGCCAGCAGTGAGGGGCTGAGCACAGATACGCAGTATTTT. Protein sequence: CASSEGLSTDTQYF.

CDR3 DNA sequence: TGTGCCAGCAGCCCGGGACTAGCGGGGGGCGTGAGCTCCTACGAGCAGTACTTC. This translates into CASSPGLAGGVSSYEQYF. The genes are TRBV7-2 and TRBJ2-7, with 15 bases identical to TRBD2. Germline loops: CDR1 SGHTA, CDR2 FQGNSA. The CDR3 has 18 residues. The V segment lost 5 bases and the J segment 0 bases; nucleotides outside the gene matches: 8.

This clone has only a few counts. V and J are TRBV2 and TRBJ1-1, with D unclear. The germline V gene encodes CDR1 SNHLY and CDR2 FYNNEI. Trimming took 3 bases from V and 11 from J, leaving 10 bases between them. The CDR3 is 11 amino acids. The CDR3 is CASSESGFAFF. CDR3 DNA: TGTGCCAGCAGTGAGTCGGGGTTTGCTTTCTTT. The whole variable domain, remainder taken from reference TRBV2 and TRBJ1-1, is EPEVTQTPSHQVTQMGQEVILRCVPISNHLYFYWYRQILGQKVEFLVSFYNNEISEKSEIFDDQFSVERPDGSNFTLKIRSTKLEDSAMYFCASSESGFAFFGQGTRLTVV.

The V call is TRBV5-5, the J call TRBJ1-2; 8 nucleotides line up with TRBD1. This CDR3 comprises 14 residues. Germline V lookup: CDR1 SGHKS, CDR2 YYEKEE (reference sequence). J lost 7 bases, V lost 4 bases, and 9 bases had no gene match. The CDR3 nucleotides are TGTGCCAGCAGCACCGGACAGGGTGTTGGTGGCTACACCTTC. It encodes CASSTGQGVGGYTF.

The rearrangement joins TRBV19 to TRBJ1-4; 9 nucleotides line up with TRBD1. CDR1 and CDR2 (germline): LNHDA, SQIVND (reference sequence). This CDR3 contains 14 residues. Trimming removed 7 bases from V and 7 bases from J; junction bases left unmatched: 7. The CDR3 DNA reads TGTGCCAGTACCCCGGACAGGGGCGGTGAAAAACTGTTTTTT. This translates into CASTPDRGGEKLFF.

The V and J genes are TRBV7-2 and TRBJ1-1; TRBD1 might be the D (6 bases). Trimming left V 5 bases short and J 4 bases short, with 26 bases between. The CDR3 totals 18 residues. Per germline, CDR1 SGHTA and CDR2 FQGNSA. The CDR3 loop reads CASSPFRGSNRVSTEAFF. DNA of the CDR3: TGTGCCAGCAGCCCGTTCAGGGGATCGAACAGGGTAAGCACTGAAGCTTTCTTT.

The chain recombines TRBV4-2 with TRBJ2-3; 10 nucleotides agree with TRBD2. The CDR3 consists of 17 residues. Germline CDR1 and CDR2: LGHNA and YNFKEQ. The junction had 6 bases not matched to a gene; V was cut back by 0 bases and J by 3 bases. CDR3 sequence reads: CASSQDERGGLTDTQYF. CDR3 in DNA: TGTGCCAGCAGCCAAGACGAGCGGGGGGGCCTGACAGATACGCAGTATTTT.

The genes are TRBV11-2 and TRBJ1-1, with a weak D call TRBD1 (6 bases). The CDR3 is 14 amino acids. Trimming left V 6 bases short and J 13 bases short, with 24 bases between. Looked up from germline, CDR1 is SGHAT and CDR2 is FQNNGV. The CDR3 DNA reads as TGTGCCAGCAGTCTTTCAATTTACAGGGATAAGGTTTTCTTT. Amino acids: CASSLSIYRDKVFF.

The chain is built from TRBV2 and TRBJ1-4; possible D gene TRBD1, 5 bases. This CDR3 has 16 residues. Between the trimmed V and J ends, which lost 6 bases and 7 bases, there was a span of 21 bases. Germline assignment: CDR1 SNHLY and CDR2 FYNNEI. The CDR3 nucleotides read TGTGCCAGCAGGTTGCAAGGCGGGGGAGCCCTTGAAAAACTGTTTTTT. It specifies CASRLQGGGALEKLFF. Supplemented by reference TRBV2 and TRBJ1-4, the full variable domain reads EPEVTQTPSHQVTQMGQEVILRCVPISNHLYFYWYRQILGQKVEFLVSFYNNEISEKSEIFDDQFSVERPDGSNFTLKIRSTKLEDSAMYFCASRLQGGGALEKLFFGSGTQLSVL.

This chain uses TRBV7-9 with TRBJ1-3, with 9 bases aligning to TRBD1. The CDR3 extends over 16 amino acids. V lost 5 bases and J lost 1; bases outside the gene matches: 6. From germline, CDR1 is SEHNR and CDR2 FQNEAQ (reference sequence). CDR3 sequence (DNA): TGTGCCAGCAGCCGCACAGGGGGCTTTTCTGGAAACACCATATATTTT. It specifies CASSRTGGFSGNTIYF. Filled out from reference TRBV7-9 and TRBJ1-3, the complete variable domain reads DTGVSQNPRHKITKRGQNVTFRCDPISEHNRLYWYRQTLGQGPEFLTYFQNEAQLEKSRLLSDRFSAERPKGSFSTLEIQRTEQGDSAMYLCASSRTGGFSGNTIYFGEGSWLTVV.

The rearrangement joins TRBV2 to TRBJ2-1; 10 bases are shared with TRBD2. V lost 10 bases, J lost 4 bases, and 7 bases stayed unmatched. Germline CDR1 is SNHLY and CDR2 is FYNNEI. This CDR3 region has 14 residues. DNA of the CDR3: TGTGCCACATCCACTAGCGGGGTTTACAATGAGCAGTTCTTC. This codes for CATSTSGVYNEQFF.

The chain has TRBV6-5 and TRBJ1-1; the D is unclear. Germline-derived CDR1 and CDR2 are MNHEY and SVGAGI. V lost 0 bases and J lost 11, with 13 bases in between. There are 13 residues in the CDR3. This CDR3 reads CASSYSNGVIAFF. For the CDR3, the DNA is TGTGCCAGCAGTTACTCGAACGGTGTAATTGCTTTCTTT.

V usage is TRBV6-5 and J usage is TRBJ1-2, with D possibly being TRBD1 (6 bases). The CDR3 runs 16 residues. The germline CDR1 and CDR2 sequences are MNHEY and SVGAGI. Trimming stripped 4 bases from V and 4 bases from J, with 19 bases between. CDR3 nucleotide sequence: TGTGCCAGCAGTTCCTTAAAGGACAGCCCCCTCTATGGCTACACCTTC. Translation: CASSSLKDSPLYGYTF.

The J gene is TRBJ2-1, the V gene TRBV19, with TRBD2 as a possible D gene (7 bases). Trimming pared 10 bases from V and 8 bases from J, leaving 18 bases between. Germline CDR1 is LNHDA and CDR2 is SQIVND (reference sequence). CDR3 size: 13 residues. The CDR3 sequence is CATLAGAIDEQFF. In DNA form, the CDR3 reads TGTGCCACCCTTGCGGGGGCGATCGATGAGCAGTTCTTC.